A selection of T cell receptor beta chains follows, all from one sample in a study of type 1 and type 2 diabetes patients. TCRdb recomputed calls from the multiplex PCR reads with MiXCR, one row per CDR3 protein. The sample contains fewer than 300,000 distinct CDR3 sequences, approximately 45% of which appear only once. Specimen: peripheral blood mononuclear cells (PBMCs). These receptors all come from a man aged 18 to 29 with type 2 diabetes. The CDR3 runs from the conserved cysteine through the conserved F or W. D genes are given only for firm matches. Size is stated for part of the rows, as once, few or many counts, or as a class when the clone is expanded.

>.|TRBJ2-5|TRBV12-5|.
TGTGCCAGCGGTTTGTCTTACGGAGAGACCCAGTACTTC
CASGLSYGETQYF
>.|TRBJ2-2|TRBV7-2|.
TGTGCCAGCAGCTTAGCCCTAAGGGCCGGGGAGCTGTTTTTT
CASSLALRAGELFF
>.|TRBJ2-7|TRBV20-1|.
TGCAGTGCTAGAGATAGAAGCCAGGGCTTACGAGGGCAGTACTTC
CSARDRSQGLRGQYF
>TRBD1|TRBJ1-5|TRBV2|few
TGTGCCAGCAGAGCCCACAGGGGGCCTGGCAATCAGCCCCAGCATTTT
CASRAHRGPGNQPQHF
>TRBD1|TRBJ2-5|TRBV2|.
TGTGCCAGCAGGACCGGACAGGGGTCAGAGACCCAGTACTTC
CASRTGQGSETQYF
>.|TRBJ2-7|TRBV10-1|.
TGCGCCAGCAGTCAAGGGCCTATCTCCTACGAGCAGTACTTC
CASSQGPISYEQYF
>TRBD1|TRBJ1-5|TRBV25-1|.
TGTGCCAGCAGTGACGCACAGGGGGCCACGAACGAACAGCCCCAGCATTTT
CASSDAQGATNEQPQHF
>TRBD1|TRBJ1-2|TRBV19|many
TGTGCCAGTAGCCACCGGGACAGGGCATATGGCTACACCTTC
CASSHRDRAYGYTF
>TRBD2|TRBJ2-1|TRBV19|.
TGTGCCAGTGTGCCGGGGGGGTCCTACAATGAGCAGTTCTTC
CASVPGGSYNEQFF
>TRBD2|TRBJ2-7|TRBV27|many
TGTGCCAGCAGCGTACGGACTAGCGGCCCCTACGAGCAGTACTTC
CASSVRTSGPYEQYF
>.|TRBJ2-7|TRBV19|few
TGTGCCAGTAGTATTGACAGGACCTACGAGCAGTACTTC
CASSIDRTYEQYF
>.|TRBJ2-3|TRBV14|.
TGTGCCAGCAGCCGCGACGAGAGGGAGCAGTATTTT
CASSRDEREQYF
>.|TRBJ1-4|TRBV19|.
TGTGCCAGTAGTATAGTAAGCGGGACCGTGAATGAAAAACTGTTTTTT
CASSIVSGTVNEKLFF
>.|TRBJ1-6|TRBV20-1|.
TGCAGTGCGGGAAGCGTGCACCAGAGCTCCTATAATTCACCCCTCCACTTT
CSAGSVHQSSYNSPLHF
>.|TRBJ2-5|TRBV10-3|.
TGTGCCATCAGTCCAGGGGAGACCCAGTACTTC
CAISPGETQYF
>.|TRBJ1-3|TRBV6-1|.
TGTGCCACCCAGACCTTAGGGGGAAACACCATATATTTT
CATQTLGGNTIYF
>.|TRBJ2-2|TRBV5-1|.
TGCGCCAGCACCTTACAGGGATCTGTCGCCGGGGAGCTGTTTTTT
CASTLQGSVAGELFF
>.|TRBJ2-1|TRBV7-3|few
TGTGCCAGCAGCCCTTGGGGAGAGCGGAGCTCCTACAATGAGCAGTTCTTC
CASSPWGERSSYNEQFF
>TRBD2|TRBJ2-1|TRBV19|few
TGTGCCAGTACAATGACGGGAGGGCCCAACAATGAGCAGTTCTTC
CASTMTGGPNNEQFF
>.|TRBJ2-3|TRBV13|.
TGTGCCAGCAGCTTAGAACAGGGAGGCACAGATACGCAGTATTTT
CASSLEQGGTDTQYF
>.|TRBJ1-1|TRBV14|many
TGTGCCAGCAGCCAGTCAGTGAACACTGAAGCTTTCTTT
CASSQSVNTEAFF
>.|TRBJ1-4|TRBV20-1|.
TGCAGTGCTAGAGAAGAGGGACGCGGTGAAAAACTGTTTTTT
CSAREEGRGEKLFF
>.|TRBJ1-1|TRBV7-2|few
TGTGCCAGCAGGAGGGTGGGTGAAGCTTTCTTT
CASRRVGEAFF
>.|TRBJ2-5|TRBV7-8|many
TGTGCCAGCAGCTTATGGGGGGGCGAGACCCAGTACTTC
CASSLWGGETQYF
>.|TRBJ2-7|TRBV2|many
TGTGCCAGCAGGGCACGCTTGGTCTGGCGATACTACGAGCAGTACTTC
CASRARLVWRYYEQYF
>.|TRBJ1-6|TRBV2|.
TGTGCCAGTGGGACCGGGGGCAATTCACCCCTCCACTTT
CASGTGGNSPLHF
>.|TRBJ2-5|TRBV30|many
TGTGCCTGGTTCCGGGGAATGGAGACCCAGTACTTC
CAWFRGMETQYF
>TRBD2|TRBJ2-7|TRBV18|.
TGTGCCAGCTCCGAGTTAGCGGGAGTGAGTTCCGAGCAGTACTTC
CASSELAGVSSEQYF
>TRBD2|TRBJ2-5|TRBV25-1|.
TGTGCCAGCAGCAAGGCGGGACTACAAGAGACCCAGTACTTC
CASSKAGLQETQYF
>.|TRBJ2-7|TRBV30|.
TGTGCCTGGAGTGGGGGGACCTTGACCCGATACTTC
CAWSGGTLTRYF
>.|TRBJ2-7|TRBV5-1|few
TGCGCCAGCAGTGGGGCGGGTGAGCAGTACTTC
CASSGAGEQYF